This T cell receptor beta chain derives from a study of control samples from healthy donors and cancer patients. Using immunoSEQ multiplex PCR, the repertoire was profiled, and TCRdb retains in-frame clones only, with some absent. The data contain around 140,000 clones, about nine tenths of them singletons. Per germline, CDR1 SGHDT and CDR2 YYEEEE. This CDR3 spans 12 amino acids. V gave up 4 bases and J gave up 2 bases, with 6 bases separating them. Sequences were obtained from blood. This TCR came from a woman in her forties or fifties in good health. This rearrangement joins TRBV5-6 to TRBJ2-5; no reliable D call. The chain's CDR3 is CASSKTQETQYF. CDR3 coding DNA: TGTGCCAGCAGCAAGACGCAAGAGACCCAGTACTTC.